This entry lists 23 T cell receptor beta chains sequenced from one sample in a study of T cells after yellow fever vaccination. Via MiXCR, TCRdb re-called the 5' RACE reads, giving one row per CDR3 protein. The sample lists a few hundred thousand distinct CDR3 sequences, approximately 6.7% occurring once. The sequencing used CD4+ T cells sorted from PBMCs, collected on the day of the yellow fever booster vaccination. These receptor sequences come from a man younger than 45 who received the YFV17D yellow fever vaccine.

This clonotype was seen ten or more times. V gene TRBV6-5 combines with J gene TRBJ2-5; the match to TRBD2 covers 11 bases. CDR1 is MNHEY, CDR2 SVGAGI, per germline. The CDR3 is 15 residues long. V lost 6 bases, J lost 5 bases, and 8 bases stayed unmatched. CDR3 sequence reads: CASSLLAGVRETQYF. The CDR3 coding sequence is TGTGCCAGCAGCCTACTAGCGGGAGTACGTGAGACCCAGTACTTC.

This clonotype was recorded at least ten times. This sequence joins TRBV18 and TRBJ2-6; no clear D. CDR1 is KGHSH, CDR2 LQKENI, per germline. The V end was cut by 3 bases, the J end by 0 bases, with 6 bases between. The CDR3 totals 15 residues. The CDR3 sequence is CASSPPHSGANVLTF. The CDR3 region has the DNA TGTGCCAGCTCACCCCCACACTCTGGGGCCAACGTCCTGACTTTC.

This clonotype has ten or more counts. J is TRBJ2-3 and V is TRBV2; the D is unclear. Germline V lookup: CDR1 SNHLY, CDR2 FYNNEI. V was shortened by 5 bases and J by 1 base, with 10 bases between the two germline ends. The CDR3 covers 14 residues. The CDR3 bases are TGTGCCAGCAGTTTTCCTACCCGCACAGATACGCAGTATTTT. This codes for CASSFPTRTDTQYF.

This clonotype has a handful of counts. The J gene is TRBJ2-1, the V gene TRBV15; D is possibly TRBD2 (6 bases). With 0 bases removed from V and 8 bases from J, the gap between germline ends came to 17 bases. The CDR3 consists of 16 residues. Germline CDR1 LNHNV, CDR2 YYDKDF (reference sequence). The CDR3 coding sequence is TGTGCCACCAGCAGAGATCGGTCGGGAGTACCTCATGAGCAGTTCTTC. This encodes CATSRDRSGVPHEQFF.

As to this clonotype: This may stem from a read error, because a much larger clone lies one nucleotide away. The chain uses TRBV3-1 and TRBJ2-2; D not certain. The CDR3 sequence is 13 residues long. CDR1 LGHDT and CDR2 YNNKEL come from the germline V gene (reference sequence). The CDR3 spells CTSSRPGAGELFF. In nucleotides, the CDR3 is TGTACCAGCAGCCGTCCTGGGGCCGGGGAGCTGTTTTTT.

Only a few counts were recorded for this clonotype. V gene TRBV7-9 combines with J gene TRBJ2-1, with D possibly being TRBD2 (5 bases). The CDR3 consists of 13 residues. Looked up from germline, CDR1 is SEHNR and CDR2 is FQNEAQ (reference sequence). Trimming removed 5 bases at V and 8 bases at J, with 13 bases between. In nucleotides, the CDR3 is TGTGCCAGCAGCCCTACTAGGGTAGATGAGCAGTTCTTC. This gives the protein CASSPTRVDEQFF.

This clonotype came up many times. The gene calls are TRBV3-1 and TRBJ2-3; perhaps TRBD1 as D (5 bases). The CDR3 length is 13 residues. Trimming shortened V by 3 bases and J by 2 bases, and 6 bases separated the two germline ends. Germline V gene data show CDR1 as LGHDT and CDR2 as YNNKEL (reference sequence). CDR3 sequence: CASSQDNTDTQYF. The CDR3 bases are TGTGCCAGCAGCCAGGACAACACAGATACGCAGTATTTT.

This sequence joins TRBV5-6 and TRBJ1-1, with D unresolved. Between the trimmed V and J ends, which lost 0 bases and 3 bases, there was a span of 12 bases. Germline V gene data show CDR1 as SGHDT and CDR2 as YYEEEE. The CDR3 loop spans 15 amino acids. The CDR3 DNA reads TGTGCCAGCAGCTTGGTGCCCTCCGGGGACACTGAAGCTTTCTTT. This codes for CASSLVPSGDTEAFF.

The V gene is TRBV3-1, the J gene TRBJ2-7; 9 bases are a match to TRBD1. The V and J ends lost 11 bases and 3 bases, in that order; junction bases with no gene match: 20. CDR1 is LGHDT, CDR2 YNNKEL, per germline (reference sequence). The CDR3 sequence is 17 residues long. CDR3 sequence (DNA): TGTGCCTCCACCCAAGTTCGGAAGGGACAGGGTGTCTACGAGCAGTACTTC. Its translation: CASTQVRKGQGVYEQYF.

This clonotype showed up just a few times. V usage is TRBV7-2 and J usage is TRBJ2-5; a possible D gene is TRBD2 (6 bases). There are 13 residues in the CDR3. Germline assignment: CDR1 SGHTA and CDR2 FQGNSA. V was pared by 6 bases and J by 4 bases, with 12 bases between. The CDR3 coding sequence is TGTGCCAGCAGGCCACTAGCATTAGAGACCCAGTACTTC. Amino acids: CASRPLALETQYF.

This chain joins TRBV6-5 and TRBJ2-1; D is possibly TRBD2 (8 bases). Germline V lookup: CDR1 MNHEY, CDR2 SVGAGI. The CDR3 is 23 amino acids. Deletions cut 5 bases from V and 3 bases from J, with 38 bases between. The CDR3 region is CASSIGSRRQGVSGIGVYNEQFF. The DNA for the CDR3 is TGTGCCAGCAGTATCGGTTCAAGAAGACAGGGCGTTAGCGGGATAGGAGTCTACAATGAGCAGTTCTTC.

This clonotype showed up just a few times. The DNA for the CDR3 is TGTGCCAGCAGTCTGACAGTGGATAATTCACCCCTCCACTTT. It translates to CASSLTVDNSPLHF. The chain recombines TRBV6-2 or TRBV6-3 with TRBJ1-6; TRBD1 is a possible D gene (5 bases). The CDR3 spans 14 residues. CDR1 is MNHEY, CDR2 SVGEGT, per germline. Deletions cut 5 bases from V and 5 bases from J, with 10 bases between.

This clonotype occurred a few times. The V call is TRBV28, the J call TRBJ2-7, with 10 positions matching TRBD2. Germline V gene sequence: CDR1 MDHEN, CDR2 SYDVKM. With 8 bases clipped from V and 1 base from J, the junction kept 8 bases outside the gene matches. There are 15 residues in the CDR3. The CDR3 nucleotides read TGTGCCAGCGGGGACAGGACTAGCGGATCCTACGAGCAGTACTTC. The encoded protein is CASGDRTSGSYEQYF.

Comments on this clonotype: One base away lies a much larger clone, so this may be a sequencing read error. This chain connects TRBV4-3 to TRBJ2-7; D not certain. The CDR3 covers 12 residues. Per germline, CDR1 LGHNA and CDR2 YSLEER. Between the trimmed V and J ends, which lost 11 bases and 6 bases, there was a span of 17 bases. The DNA for the CDR3 is TGCGCCCACCCCAGCTTGGGTAGCGAGCAGTACTTC. This sequence encodes CAHPSLGSEQYF.

Ten or more counts support this clonotype. The chain joins TRBV5-1 to TRBJ2-1, with TRBD2 matching over 8 bases. The CDR3 is 17 amino acids. From germline, CDR1 is SGHRS and CDR2 YFSETQ. Trimming cost V 0 bases and J 6 bases; bases outside gene matches: 11. The CDR3 spells CASSLAGSGRLANEQFF. DNA for the CDR3: TGCGCCAGCAGCTTGGCCGGGAGCGGGAGATTAGCCAATGAGCAGTTCTTC.

This clonotype was detected many times. V and J are TRBV11-2 and TRBJ2-7; D is possibly TRBD1 or TRBD2 (5 bases each). V was pared by 1 base and J by 3 bases, with 10 bases between. CDR3 length: 14 amino acids. CDR1 is SGHAT and CDR2 is FQNNGV in the germline V gene. CDR3 loop: CASSLVGVDYEQYF. The CDR3 nucleotides are TGTGCCAGCAGCTTAGTGGGGGTGGACTACGAGCAGTACTTC.

V is TRBV4-3 and J is TRBJ2-7; D is tentatively TRBD1 or TRBD2 (5 bases each). V was trimmed by 0 bases and J by 2 bases, leaving 11 bases between them. Looked up from germline, CDR1 is LGHNA and CDR2 is YSLEER. The CDR3 sequence is 15 residues long. Written as DNA, the CDR3 is TGCGCCAGCAGCCAAGATCGGATGGGGGCCTACGAGCAGTACTTC. Amino acids: CASSQDRMGAYEQYF.

This clonotype was seen many times. This chain links TRBV5-1 with TRBJ2-3; D uncertain. The germline CDR1 and CDR2 sequences are SGHRS and YFSETQ. The V gene lost 5 bases and the J gene lost 4 bases, with 14 bases spanning the gap. The CDR3 totals 14 residues. This CDR3 reads CASRLTLVPDTQYF. CDR3 coding DNA: TGCGCCAGCAGGTTGACCCTCGTTCCAGATACGCAGTATTTT.

There are many counts of this clonotype. The chain carries TRBV20-1 and TRBJ1-1; 7 nucleotides line up with TRBD1. The germline gives CDR1 DFQATT, CDR2 SNEGSKA (reference sequence). This CDR3 contains 15 residues. The trim removed 6 bases at V and 4 bases at J, leaving 14 bases unmatched. The CDR3: CSATLPGGIRTEAFF. The CDR3 DNA is TGCAGTGCAACCTTGCCAGGGGGAATCCGCACTGAAGCTTTCTTT.

This clonotype was detected ten times or more. The chain joins TRBV20-1 to TRBJ2-7; no firm D call. There are 13 residues in the CDR3. Germline V CDR1 and CDR2: DFQATT, SNEGSKA (reference sequence). The V end lost 0 bases, the J end lost 7 bases, and 13 bases lay between the germline ends. For the CDR3, the DNA is TGCAGTGCTAGAGATTCTTGGGGTAGGGAGCAGTACTTC. Translating it yields CSARDSWGREQYF.

This clonotype was seen ten or more times. V usage is TRBV2 and J usage is TRBJ2-7; no definite D call. The CDR3 spans 15 residues. CDR1 is SNHLY and CDR2 is FYNNEI in the germline V gene. Trimming pared 2 bases from V and 3 bases from J, leaving 14 bases between. The CDR3 here is CASSESRSSDYEQYF. The CDR3 DNA reads as TGTGCCAGCAGTGAAAGCAGGAGCTCTGACTACGAGCAGTACTTC.

This clonotype has a handful of counts. This rearrangement joins TRBV27 to TRBJ2-3; D is perhaps TRBD1 or TRBD2 (5 bases each). Trimming shortened V by 4 bases and J by 0 bases, and 8 bases separated the two germline ends. The CDR3 loop spans 14 amino acids. CDR1 and CDR2 from the germline V gene are MNHEY and SMNVEV (reference sequence). Here the CDR3 reads CASSSWGSTDTQYF. The CDR3 DNA is TGTGCCAGCAGTTCCTGGGGGAGCACAGATACGCAGTATTTT.

In its sample, this clonotype was seen many times. The chain is built from TRBV7-2 and TRBJ2-1; D remains ambiguous. CDR1 is SGHTA, CDR2 FQGNSA, per germline. This CDR3 is built from 14 residues. V was clipped by 2 bases and J by 5 bases, with 10 bases between them. The CDR3 is CASSLMGGDNEQFF. The CDR3 DNA follows: TGTGCCAGCAGCTTAATGGGTGGCGACAATGAGCAGTTCTTC.